Listed below are T cell receptor beta chains from one sample, sequenced in a study of blood T cell repertoires in COVID-19. Clones were sequenced by immunoSEQ multiplex PCR, and TCRdb holds only the in-frame ones, with some missing. The data hold more than 80,000 clones, with approximately 78% observed a single time. Source material: peripheral blood. The origin of the receptors is a man aged 50-59 years with active or convalescent COVID-19. CDR3s include the opening cysteine and the closing phenylalanine or tryptophan. Fields, in order: clone size, J gene, V gene, D gene, CDR3 DNA, CDR3 protein. D genes are given only for firm matches. Expanded clones get a size class; other rows say once, few or many, or leave the size out.

clone size: few
J gene: TRBJ1-5
V gene: TRBV7-8
D gene: -
CDR3 DNA: TGTGCCAGCAGCTTTTCGAGCCCCCAAACCCAGCCCCAGCATTTT
CDR3 protein: CASSFSSPQTQPQHF

clone size: once
J gene: TRBJ2-4
V gene: TRBV18
D gene: TRBD1
CDR3 DNA: TGTGCCAGCTCACCACAGGGGGCTAACATTCAGTACTTC
CDR3 protein: CASSPQGANIQYF

clone size: -
J gene: TRBJ2-7
V gene: TRBV6-5
D gene: -
CDR3 DNA: TGTGCCAGCAGTTACGCGGACAGCACCTACGAGCAGTACTTC
CDR3 protein: CASSYADSTYEQYF

clone size: few
J gene: TRBJ2-3
V gene: TRBV24-1
D gene: TRBD2
CDR3 DNA: TGTGCCACCAGTAAAAGGGGAGTTGGCAGCGGGGCTAGCACAGATACGCAGTATTTT
CDR3 protein: CATSKRGVGSGASTDTQYF

clone size: -
J gene: TRBJ1-5
V gene: TRBV4-1
D gene: -
CDR3 DNA: TGCGCCAGCAGCCAAACCGGGACACCAACGGCCCTTAGCAATCAGCCCCAGCATTTT
CDR3 protein: CASSQTGTPTALSNQPQHF

clone size: -
J gene: TRBJ1-1
V gene: TRBV7-2
D gene: -
CDR3 DNA: TGTGCCAGCAGCTTATCCCCGCAGTCCCTAGTGAACACTGAAGCTTTCTTT
CDR3 protein: CASSLSPQSLVNTEAFF

clone size: -
J gene: TRBJ1-6
V gene: TRBV5-1
D gene: TRBD1
CDR3 DNA: TGCGCCAGCAGCTCGGCCGGGACAGGGGAATCACCCCTCCACTTT
CDR3 protein: CASSSAGTGESPLHF

clone size: -
J gene: TRBJ2-2
V gene: TRBV19
D gene: TRBD1
CDR3 DNA: TGTGCCAGTAGTATTATGACAGGGGTCAACACCGGGGAGCTGTTTTTT
CDR3 protein: CASSIMTGVNTGELFF

clone size: -
J gene: TRBJ1-4
V gene: TRBV6-5
D gene: -
CDR3 DNA: TGTGCCAGCAGGGGGGGTTACGGGGAAAAACTGTTTTTT
CDR3 protein: CASRGGYGEKLFF

clone size: few
J gene: TRBJ1-4
V gene: TRBV5-1
D gene: TRBD1
CDR3 DNA: TGCGCCAGCAGCTTATACCCGGGACAGGGCGATGAAAAACTGTTTTTT
CDR3 protein: CASSLYPGQGDEKLFF

clone size: -
J gene: TRBJ2-4
V gene: TRBV7-8
D gene: -
CDR3 DNA: TGTGCCAGCAGCCAGGTCAACAGGGAAATTATAGCCAAAAACATTCAGTACTTC
CDR3 protein: CASSQVNREIIAKNIQYF

clone size: few
J gene: TRBJ2-6
V gene: TRBV7-2
D gene: -
CDR3 DNA: TGTGCCAGCAGCTTAACGGGGTATAAGGCCAACGTCCTGACTTTC
CDR3 protein: CASSLTGYKANVLTF

clone size: -
J gene: TRBJ1-3
V gene: TRBV9
D gene: -
CDR3 DNA: TGTGCCAGCAGCGTAGCCCCCGAGCGGGACACCATATATTTT
CDR3 protein: CASSVAPERDTIYF

clone size: -
J gene: TRBJ2-5
V gene: TRBV28
D gene: -
CDR3 DNA: TGTGCCAGCAGTTTAGTGACAAAGGCAGTGGAGACCCAGTACTTC
CDR3 protein: CASSLVTKAVETQYF

clone size: -
J gene: TRBJ1-5
V gene: TRBV7-8
D gene: -
CDR3 DNA: TGTGCCAGCAGCTCCAATAGCAATCAGCCCCAGCATTTT
CDR3 protein: CASSSNSNQPQHF

clone size: -
J gene: TRBJ2-1
V gene: TRBV19
D gene: TRBD2
CDR3 DNA: TGTGCCAGTAGGGGGCTAGCGGGGGGAAACAATGAGCAGTTCTTC
CDR3 protein: CASRGLAGGNNEQFF

clone size: -
J gene: TRBJ2-3
V gene: TRBV15
D gene: TRBD2
CDR3 DNA: TGTGCCACCAGCAGAGAGCCCCGACTAGCGGGGAGTTCAGATACGCAGTATTTT
CDR3 protein: CATSREPRLAGSSDTQYF

clone size: -
J gene: TRBJ2-3
V gene: TRBV27
D gene: -
CDR3 DNA: TGTGCCAGCAGTCCGACGACTAGCACAGATACGCAGTATTTT
CDR3 protein: CASSPTTSTDTQYF

clone size: -
J gene: TRBJ2-7
V gene: TRBV24-1
D gene: -
CDR3 DNA: TGTGCCACCAGTGCGGGGTACGAGCAGTACTTC
CDR3 protein: CATSAGYEQYF

clone size: -
J gene: TRBJ1-2
V gene: TRBV2
D gene: TRBD1
CDR3 DNA: TGTGCCAGCAGTGGTCAACCGGGACAGAGCTATGGCTACACCTTC
CDR3 protein: CASSGQPGQSYGYTF

clone size: -
J gene: TRBJ2-7
V gene: TRBV10-1
D gene: TRBD1
CDR3 DNA: TGCGCCAGCAGTGACCGGGACAGCTACGAGCAGTACTTC
CDR3 protein: CASSDRDSYEQYF

clone size: -
J gene: TRBJ1-6
V gene: TRBV7-2
D gene: TRBD1
CDR3 DNA: TGTGCCAGCAGCTCGGGACAGAATAATTCACCCCTCCACTTT
CDR3 protein: CASSSGQNNSPLHF

clone size: -
J gene: TRBJ1-1
V gene: TRBV10-3
D gene: TRBD1
CDR3 DNA: TGTGCCATCGGGGGCCCTCCGGGACAGTCGCCTTGGGAAGCTTTCTTT
CDR3 protein: CAIGGPPGQSPWEAFF

clone size: -
J gene: TRBJ1-5
V gene: TRBV6-5
D gene: -
CDR3 DNA: TGTGCCAGCAGGTCGGGACAACTCAATCAGCCCCAGCATTTT
CDR3 protein: CASRSGQLNQPQHF

clone size: -
J gene: TRBJ2-4
V gene: TRBV6-2/TRBV6-3
D gene: -
CDR3 DNA: TGTGCCAGCAGTTACTCGATCGGGGTAAAAAACATTCAGTACTTC
CDR3 protein: CASSYSIGVKNIQYF

clone size: -
J gene: TRBJ1-5
V gene: TRBV28
D gene: TRBD1
CDR3 DNA: TGTGCCAGCAGGTCCTTTACAGGGGGAATTCAGCCCCAGCATTTT
CDR3 protein: CASRSFTGGIQPQHF

clone size: -
J gene: TRBJ2-3
V gene: TRBV7-2
D gene: TRBD1
CDR3 DNA: TGTGCCAGCAGCTCGGGACAGGGGGGGACAGGTACGCAGTATTTT
CDR3 protein: CASSSGQGGTGTQYF

clone size: -
J gene: TRBJ1-2
V gene: TRBV6-6
D gene: TRBD1
CDR3 DNA: TGTGCCAGCAGTCTTCTGGGGCAGGGGGCCTCTTCCTTC
CDR3 protein: CASSLLGQGASSF

clone size: -
J gene: TRBJ1-5
V gene: TRBV21-1
D gene: -
CDR3 DNA: TGTGCCAGCAGCAAGGGCAGTCAACTTTATAGCAATCAGCCCCAGCATTTT
CDR3 protein: CASSKGSQLYSNQPQHF

clone size: -
J gene: TRBJ1-1
V gene: TRBV5-5
D gene: -
CDR3 DNA: TGTGCCAGCAGCCCTGGGAGTCCAGCAAACACTGAAGCTTTCTTT
CDR3 protein: CASSPGSPANTEAFF

clone size: -
J gene: TRBJ2-2
V gene: TRBV7-8
D gene: TRBD2
CDR3 DNA: TGTGCCAGCAGCTTAGACGGGGGGGATACCGGGGAGCTGTTTTTT
CDR3 protein: CASSLDGGDTGELFF

clone size: -
J gene: TRBJ1-2
V gene: TRBV10-3
D gene: -
CDR3 DNA: TGTGCCACCCCGGGGCAGGGGAAAAGTAAGGACTATGGCTACACCTTC
CDR3 protein: CATPGQGKSKDYGYTF

clone size: -
J gene: TRBJ2-5
V gene: TRBV25-1
D gene: TRBD1
CDR3 DNA: TGTGCCAGCAGCTCGGACAGGGTACAAGAGACCCAGTACTTC
CDR3 protein: CASSSDRVQETQYF

clone size: -
J gene: TRBJ1-1
V gene: TRBV12-3/TRBV12-4
D gene: -
CDR3 DNA: TGTGCCAGCAGTGCAACAGGAAACACTGAAGCTTTCTTT
CDR3 protein: CASSATGNTEAFF

clone size: -
J gene: TRBJ2-1
V gene: TRBV28
D gene: -
CDR3 DNA: TGTGCCAGCAGCCGAAGGGGGAATGAGCAGTTCTTC
CDR3 protein: CASSRRGNEQFF

clone size: -
J gene: TRBJ2-1
V gene: TRBV28
D gene: -
CDR3 DNA: TGTGCCAGCAGAAACCTCGGGGGTGACTACAATGAGCAGTTCTTC
CDR3 protein: CASRNLGGDYNEQFF

clone size: -
J gene: TRBJ2-3
V gene: TRBV7-7
D gene: -
CDR3 DNA: TGTGCCAGCAGCTTAGGGGTGGGGCAGGCCACAGATACGCAGTATTTT
CDR3 protein: CASSLGVGQATDTQYF

clone size: -
J gene: TRBJ1-5
V gene: TRBV19
D gene: -
CDR3 DNA: TGTGCCAGTAGTATTGGTAACAGTCCCAATCAGCCCCAGCATTTT
CDR3 protein: CASSIGNSPNQPQHF

clone size: -
J gene: TRBJ2-3
V gene: TRBV7-9
D gene: -
CDR3 DNA: TGTGCCAGCAGCCCAAGACAGAACACAGATACGCAGTATTTT
CDR3 protein: CASSPRQNTDTQYF

clone size: few
J gene: TRBJ1-6
V gene: TRBV4-3
D gene: TRBD1
CDR3 DNA: TGCGCCAGCAGCCAGGGTACAGGGGGCTTTGGTTCACCCCTCCACTTT
CDR3 protein: CASSQGTGGFGSPLHF

clone size: -
J gene: TRBJ2-4
V gene: TRBV3-1/TRBV3-2
D gene: TRBD1
CDR3 DNA: TGTGCCAGCAGCCTGGGACAGGGTGGGGCCAAAAACATTCAGTACTTC
CDR3 protein: CASSLGQGGAKNIQYF

clone size: -
J gene: TRBJ1-4
V gene: TRBV5-1
D gene: -
CDR3 DNA: TGCGCCAGCGGATTGGGGGGCTCAACTAATGAAAAACTGTTTTTT
CDR3 protein: CASGLGGSTNEKLFF

clone size: -
J gene: TRBJ1-1
V gene: TRBV6-5
D gene: TRBD1
CDR3 DNA: TGTGCCAGCAGTTCCCACAGGGGAACTGAAGCTTTCTTT
CDR3 protein: CASSSHRGTEAFF

clone size: -
J gene: TRBJ1-5
V gene: TRBV29-1
D gene: -
CDR3 DNA: TGCAGCGTTTTTACAGGGCCCAATCAGCCCCAGCATTTT
CDR3 protein: CSVFTGPNQPQHF

clone size: once
J gene: TRBJ2-7
V gene: TRBV27
D gene: TRBD1
CDR3 DNA: TGTGCCAGCAGTCCCGGGACAGGGGGAGTCAACGAGCAGTACTTC
CDR3 protein: CASSPGTGGVNEQYF

clone size: -
J gene: TRBJ2-4
V gene: TRBV6-6
D gene: -
CDR3 DNA: TGTGCCAGCAGCCTCGGGCAGGGAGGTCAGTACTTC
CDR3 protein: CASSLGQGGQYF

clone size: -
J gene: TRBJ2-3
V gene: TRBV4-3
D gene: TRBD2
CDR3 DNA: TGCGCCAGCAGCCAAGGGGCTAGCGGGGGAGATACGCAGTATTTT
CDR3 protein: CASSQGASGGDTQYF

clone size: -
J gene: TRBJ1-1
V gene: TRBV2
D gene: -
CDR3 DNA: TGTGCCAGCCGAAACACGAACACTGAAGCTTTCTTT
CDR3 protein: CASRNTNTEAFF

clone size: -
J gene: TRBJ1-2
V gene: TRBV24-1
D gene: -
CDR3 DNA: TGTGCCTCCTCGGCGGAAGACCTAAGTGGCTACACCTTC
CDR3 protein: CASSAEDLSGYTF

clone size: -
J gene: TRBJ1-5
V gene: TRBV29-1
D gene: -
CDR3 DNA: TGCAGCGTTGAAGCACAGGGAGGGCAGCCCCAGCATTTT
CDR3 protein: CSVEAQGGQPQHF

clone size: few
J gene: TRBJ2-6
V gene: TRBV7-9
D gene: -
CDR3 DNA: TGTGCCAGCAGGCAGGGACTCTCCAGCTCTGGGGCCAACGTCCTGACTTTC
CDR3 protein: CASRQGLSSSGANVLTF

clone size: -
J gene: TRBJ2-1
V gene: TRBV10-1
D gene: TRBD2
CDR3 DNA: TGCGCCAGCAGTGAGTCAAGGAGCGGGGCTGGGAATGAGCAGTTCTTC
CDR3 protein: CASSESRSGAGNEQFF

clone size: -
J gene: TRBJ1-6
V gene: TRBV6-1
D gene: -
CDR3 DNA: TGTGCCAGCAGTGAAGCGTCAGGGTATAATTCACCCCTCCACTTT
CDR3 protein: CASSEASGYNSPLHF

clone size: few
J gene: TRBJ2-6
V gene: TRBV28
D gene: -
CDR3 DNA: TGTGCCAGCAGTTCCCGACAGGGACTCCTCTCTGGGGCCAACGTCCTGACTTTC
CDR3 protein: CASSSRQGLLSGANVLTF